Reported below is one TCR beta chain. Its antigen is as yet unknown. The data belong to a study of Ad26.COV2.S vaccination and SARS-CoV-2 variants. Study-wide background: Participant was drawn from the COV1001 Ad26.COV2.S trial arm.

Treatment specified: roughly 18 received Ad26.COV2.S at low or high dose, single or two shots; several received placebo; per-sample allocation not given. Specimen acquisition occurred on day 63 following the initial vaccine or placebo injection. Regarding the study as a whole: Researchers cautioned that TCR breadth and depth analyses may have underestimated total T cell responses.

Measured with immunoSEQ multiplex PCR; TCRdb has only the in-frame clones, and not every one. The sample lists fewer than 500,000 clones, 75% to 95% occurring once. Looked up from germline, CDR1 is GTSNPN and CDR2 is SVGIG (reference sequence). The CDR3 consists of 14 residues. V was cut by 2 bases and J by 4 bases, with 12 bases left in between. J is TRBJ1-5 and V is TRBV30, with D perhaps TRBD1 (5 bases). The clonotype was recovered from a person aged 18-60 years who received the Ad26.COV2.S COVID-19 vaccine or a placebo. The source was peripheral blood, collected in a trial of Ad26.COV2.S vaccine versus placebo. CDR3 in amino acids: CAWSPRRGNQPQHF. DNA of the CDR3: TGTGCCTGGAGTCCCCGCCGGGGGAATCAGCCCCAGCATTTT.